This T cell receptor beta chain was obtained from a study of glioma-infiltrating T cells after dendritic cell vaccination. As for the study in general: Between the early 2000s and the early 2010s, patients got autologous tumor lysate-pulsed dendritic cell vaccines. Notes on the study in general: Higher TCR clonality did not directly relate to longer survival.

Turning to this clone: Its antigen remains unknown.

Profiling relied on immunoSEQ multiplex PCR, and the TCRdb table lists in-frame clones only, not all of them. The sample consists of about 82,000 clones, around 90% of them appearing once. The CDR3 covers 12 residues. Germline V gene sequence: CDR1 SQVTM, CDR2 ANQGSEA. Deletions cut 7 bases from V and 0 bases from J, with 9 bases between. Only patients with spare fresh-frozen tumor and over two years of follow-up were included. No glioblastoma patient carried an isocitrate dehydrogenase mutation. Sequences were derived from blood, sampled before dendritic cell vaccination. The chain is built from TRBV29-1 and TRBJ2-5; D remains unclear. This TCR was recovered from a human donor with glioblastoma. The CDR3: CSGTRDQETQYF. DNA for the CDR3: TGCAGCGGTACCCGGGACCAAGAGACCCAGTACTTC.